These T cell receptor beta chains were read from a single sample in a study of radiotherapy plus CTLA-4 blockade in lung cancer. Profiled with immunoSEQ multiplex PCR; TCRdb holds only in-frame clones, not every one. The sample shows about 80,000 clones, more than 85% of them seen only once. Sequenced here: peripheral blood, sampled from a patient treated with radiotherapy plus ipilimumab. These TCRs come from a human donor with non-small cell lung cancer who had stable disease on radiotherapy plus ipilimumab. CDR3s include the opening cysteine and the closing phenylalanine or tryptophan. A D gene is named only where the DNA matches it firmly. Part of the rows lack a size; the others show once, few, many or a class for expanded clones.

v_call	j_call	clone_size	d_call	cdr3_aa	cdr3_nt
TRBV4-2	TRBJ2-2	once	TRBD1	CASSQEDRGNGELFF	TGTGCCAGCAGCCAGGAGGACAGGGGCAACGGGGAGCTGTTTTTT
TRBV5-1	TRBJ2-5	NA	NA	CASKDRSFQETQYF	TGCGCCAGCAAAGACAGGAGCTTCCAAGAGACCCAGTACTTC
TRBV2	TRBJ2-3	once	NA	CASRTSGGLRDTQYF	TGTGCCAGCAGGACCTCGGGGGGCTTGCGAGATACGCAGTATTTT
TRBV9	TRBJ1-3	NA	NA	CASSPPGMGGNTIYF	TGTGCCAGCAGCCCCCCAGGGATGGGAGGAAACACCATATATTTT
TRBV11-2	TRBJ1-5	NA	NA	CASSWDIGSNQPQHF	TGTGCCAGCAGCTGGGATATCGGGAGCAATCAGCCCCAGCATTTT
TRBV7-3	TRBJ2-5	NA	NA	CASSLVWGRQETQYF	TGTGCCAGCAGCTTAGTGTGGGGGAGACAAGAGACCCAGTACTTC
TRBV25-1	TRBJ1-2	once	NA	CASSQGFVGTPTFYGYTF	TGTGCCAGCAGTCAAGGTTTCGTCGGGACACCCACATTCTATGGCTACACCTTC
TRBV7-9	TRBJ1-4	few	NA	CASSLARAPEKLFF	TGTGCCAGCAGCTTAGCCAGGGCACCTGAAAAACTGTTTTTT
TRBV6-1	TRBJ2-7	NA	NA	CASRGLLNNNEQYF	TGTGCCAGCAGGGGACTCCTAAATAATAATGAGCAGTACTTC
TRBV30	TRBJ1-1	NA	NA	CAWSVRRTGPRETEAFF	TGTGCCTGGAGTGTACGAAGAACAGGCCCCCGCGAGACTGAAGCTTTCTTT
TRBV7-9	TRBJ1-6	NA	NA	CASSQGSVNSPLHF	TGTGCCAGCAGCCAGGGATCAGTGAATTCACCCCTCCACTTT
TRBV7-2	TRBJ1-1	NA	NA	CASSFENTEAFF	TGTGCCAGCAGCTTCGAGAACACTGAAGCTTTCTTT
TRBV2	TRBJ2-1	NA	TRBD2	CASRTSGGSGNEQFF	TGTGCCAGCAGGACTAGCGGGGGGTCGGGCAATGAGCAGTTCTTC
TRBV5-1	TRBJ2-1	NA	NA	CASRYPTTGGPNEQFF	TGCGCCAGCAGATACCCTACGACTGGAGGGCCAAATGAGCAGTTCTTC